Shown below are 16 T cell receptor beta chains from a single sample sequenced in a study of blood T cell repertoires in COVID-19. The data were produced by immunoSEQ multiplex PCR, yet TCRdb's version contains in-frame clones alone and is incomplete. The profile shows under 200,000 clones, around four fifths of them singletons. Sequenced input: peripheral blood. These receptors came from a woman older than 75 with COVID-19, enrolled during active disease.

The chain is built from TRBV19 and TRBJ2-2, with TRBD1 as a possible D gene (6 bases). Trimming pared 6 bases from V and 3 bases from J, leaving 8 bases between. The CDR3 consists of 13 residues. Per the germline V gene, CDR1 is LNHDA and CDR2 is SQIVND (reference sequence). The CDR3 spells CASRGQYTGELFF. The CDR3 region has the DNA TGTGCCAGTAGAGGACAGTACACCGGGGAGCTGTTTTTT.

The chain couples TRBV5-1 to TRBJ2-7; weak D call: TRBD1 (5 bases). The CDR3 consists of 14 residues. Germline V gene lookup returns CDR1 SGHRS and CDR2 YFSETQ. The V gene lost 3 bases and the J gene lost 2 bases, with 12 bases spanning the gap. The chain's CDR3 is CASSSIRQTYEQYF. As DNA, the CDR3 is TGCGCCAGCAGCTCTATAAGACAGACCTACGAGCAGTACTTC.

The chain uses TRBV5-1 and TRBJ2-2; perhaps TRBD1 as D (5 bases). CDR3 size: 14 residues. Per germline, CDR1 SGHRS and CDR2 YFSETQ. Trimming shortened V by 7 bases and J by 3 bases, and 13 bases separated the two germline ends. CDR3 DNA: TGCGCCAGCGCCCGTCTAGGGGACACCGGGGAGCTGTTTTTT. Protein product: CASARLGDTGELFF.

In this sample, this clone turned up once. The gene calls are TRBV11-2 and TRBJ1-1; 12 positions match TRBD1. This CDR3 spans 13 amino acids. With V trimmed by 5 bases and J by 10 bases, 5 bases remained unmatched. The germline CDR1 and CDR2 sequences are SGHAT and FQNNGV. This CDR3 reads CASSAGQGARAFF. DNA for the CDR3: TGTGCCAGCAGCGCGGGACAGGGGGCGCGAGCTTTCTTT. Looking up the rest from reference TRBV11-2 and TRBJ1-1 gives the full variable domain: EAGVAQSPRYKIIEKRQSVAFWCNPISGHATLYWYQQILGQGPKLLIQFQNNGVVDDSQLPKDRFSAERLKGVDSTLKIQPAKLEDSAVYLCASSAGQGARAFFGQGTRLTVV.

The chain uses TRBV11-1 and TRBJ2-2; perhaps TRBD1 as D (6 bases). CDR1 and CDR2 from the germline V gene are SGHAT and FQDESV (reference sequence). V dropped 6 bases and J dropped 0 bases, with 11 bases sitting between them. There are 15 residues in the CDR3. CDR3 protein: CASRLGQANTGELFF. The CDR3 DNA is TGTGCCAGCAGATTGGGACAAGCGAACACCGGGGAGCTGTTTTTT. The full variable domain, its missing parts supplied by reference TRBV11-1 and TRBJ2-2, is EAEVAQSPRYKITEKSQAVAFWCDPISGHATLYWYRQILGQGPELLVQFQDESVVDDSQLPKDRFSAERLKGVDSTLKIQPAELGDSAMYLCASRLGQANTGELFFGEGSRLTVL.

This clone occurred many times. The chain recombines TRBV2 with TRBJ1-4; TRBD1 matches 8 bases. V shed 11 bases, J shed 7 bases, and the junction held 9 bases outside the gene matches. The CDR3 runs 13 residues. Germline V gene sequence: CDR1 SNHLY, CDR2 FYNNEI. CDR3 nucleotides: TGTGCCGGACGACAGGGGTCGGGTGAAAAACTGTTTTTT. This translates into CAGRQGSGEKLFF.

The chain is built from TRBV11-3 and TRBJ1-1; 8 nucleotides align to TRBD1. From germline, CDR1 is SGHNT and CDR2 YENEEA. The CDR3 covers 13 residues. V was clipped by 5 bases and J by 3 bases; unmatched bases: 2. CDR3 bases: TGTGCCAGCAGCCTACAGGGGGACACTGAAGCTTTCTTT. It encodes CASSLQGDTEAFF.

The chain recombines TRBV6-5 with TRBJ2-7; TRBD1 aligns across 9 bases. The V gene end was trimmed by 5 bases and the J gene end by 5 bases; junction bases not matched to a gene: 7. Germline CDR1 MNHEY, CDR2 SVGAGI. This CDR3 spans 14 amino acids. DNA of the CDR3: TGTGCCAGCAGTCCAGGGACAGGGATCCACGAGCAGTACTTC. Protein: CASSPGTGIHEQYF.

The CDR3 protein is CASSSGGVLGEKLFF. In DNA, the CDR3 is TGCGCCAGCAGCTCCGGGGGGGTACTTGGTGAAAAACTGTTTTTT. This chain joins TRBV5-1 and TRBJ1-4; D perhaps matches TRBD1 (5 bases). V lost 3 bases, J lost 7 bases, and 16 bases lay in between. The CDR3 consists of 15 residues. Per the germline V gene, CDR1 is SGHRS and CDR2 is YFSETQ. Combining the CDR3 with reference TRBV5-1 and TRBJ1-4 gives the whole variable domain KAGVTQTPRYLIKTRGQQVTLSCSPISGHRSVSWYQQTPGQGLQFLFEYFSETQRNKGNFPGRFSGRQFSNSRSEMNVSTLELGDSALYLCASSSGGVLGEKLFFGSGTQLSVL.

The V call is TRBV18, the J call TRBJ1-5, with TRBD1 matching over 7 bases. The V gene's germline CDR1 is KGHSH and CDR2 LQKENI. The CDR3 is made up of 16 amino acids. V was clipped by 3 bases and J by 5 bases; unmatched bases: 10. The CDR3, as DNA: TGTGCCAGCTCACCGGTCTCAGGGGGACGGTATCAGCCCCAGCATTTT. It yields the protein CASSPVSGGRYQPQHF.

The chain carries TRBV28 and TRBJ2-1; TRBD2 matches 7 bases. CDR1 and CDR2 (germline): MDHEN, SYDVKM. Germline trimming cut 2 bases from V and 1 base from J; bases unmatched to any gene: 5. The CDR3 is 16 residues long. The DNA for the CDR3 is TGTGCCAGCAGTTTAGGACTAGGCCCTTCCTACAATGAGCAGTTCTTC. This encodes CASSLGLGPSYNEQFF.

The chain carries TRBV27 and TRBJ2-5; 11 nucleotides match TRBD1. The CDR3 is 17 amino acids. V was pared by 5 bases and J by 4 bases, with 12 bases of the junction left unmatched. Germline CDR1 reads MNHEY; CDR2 reads SMNVEV (reference sequence). The CDR3 loop is CASSTLGQGAFGETQYF. The CDR3 nucleotides are TGTGCCAGCAGTACTCTCGGACAGGGGGCCTTCGGAGAGACCCAGTACTTC.

V and J are TRBV9 and TRBJ2-5; tentatively, D is TRBD1 (6 bases). V was clipped by 0 bases and J by 5 bases, with 14 bases between them. CDR1 and CDR2 from the germline V gene are SGDLS and YYNGEE. The CDR3 totals 15 residues. The CDR3 nucleotides are TGTGCCAGCAGCGTAGGGGTGGGGGCGCGTGAGACCCAGTACTTC. Translating it yields CASSVGVGARETQYF.

The chain recombines TRBV14 with TRBJ2-1; weak D call: TRBD2 (5 bases). The CDR3 is 13 amino acids. The germline V gene encodes CDR1 SGHDN and CDR2 FVKESK. V lost 6 bases, J lost 9 bases, and 15 bases lay in between. For the CDR3, the DNA is TGTGCCAGCAGTCCAAGAATTGAGGGTGAGCAGTTCTTC. Its translation: CASSPRIEGEQFF. Full variable domain (missing parts from reference TRBV14 and TRBJ2-1): EAGVTQFPSHSVIEKGQTVTLRCDPISGHDNLYWYRRVMGKEIKFLLHFVKESKQDESGMPNNRFLAERTGGTYSTLKVQPAELEDSGVYFCASSPRIEGEQFFGPGTRLTVL.

The V and J genes are TRBV9 and TRBJ2-1; 10 bases align to TRBD1. Germline V lookup: CDR1 SGDLS, CDR2 YYNGEE. The trim removed 3 bases at V and 2 bases at J, leaving 2 bases unmatched. The CDR3 covers 15 residues. Here the CDR3 reads CASSGGTGAYNEQFF. As DNA, the CDR3 is TGTGCCAGCAGCGGCGGGACAGGGGCCTACAATGAGCAGTTCTTC.

J is TRBJ1-3 and V is TRBV5-1; D might be TRBD1 (5 bases). With 3 bases removed from V and 1 base from J, the gap between germline ends came to 11 bases. Germline loops: CDR1 SGHRS, CDR2 YFSETQ. This CDR3 is 15 amino acids long. The chain's CDR3 is CASSSPQGSGNTIYF. CDR3 nucleotides: TGCGCCAGCAGCTCCCCCCAGGGATCTGGAAACACCATATATTTT.